The rows below give T cell receptor beta chains drawn from one sample of a study of blood T cells in healthy people across ages. TCRdb re-called the 5' RACE reads with MiXCR, one entry per CDR3 protein. The sample shows around 870,000 distinct CDR3 sequences, 25% to 30% of them seen only once. The source material was blood. Receptors originate from a woman older than 75 in good health. Each CDR3 is given with its conserved first and last residue. Each record gives: D gene, J gene, clone size, V gene, CDR3 DNA, CDR3 protein. D genes are given only for firm matches. Clone size, where shown, is once, few, many, or a class for clones that have expanded.

D: TRBD2; J: TRBJ2-5; size: many; V: TRBV14; DNA: TGTGCCAGCAGCCATCGGGCTAGCGGGGGCCAAGAGACCCAGTACTTC; CDR3: CASSHRASGGQETQYF
D: TRBD2; J: TRBJ2-1; size: many; V: TRBV5-1; DNA: TGCGCCAGCAGCCATACTAGCGGGGCGTACAATGAGCAGTTCTTC; CDR3: CASSHTSGAYNEQFF
D: NA; J: TRBJ1-2; size: NA; V: TRBV28; DNA: TGTGCCAGCAGTTTGGGCGCCGGCTACACCTTC; CDR3: CASSLGAGYTF
D: TRBD2; J: TRBJ2-1; size: many; V: TRBV7-9; DNA: TGTGCCAGCAGCTTAGTGGGCGGTTCGACTAGCGGGGACAATGAGCAGTTCTTC; CDR3: CASSLVGGSTSGDNEQFF
D: NA; J: TRBJ1-6; size: few; V: TRBV5-1; DNA: TGCGCCAGCAACCTCGGGGCAGGGCAGGATTCACCCCTCCACTTT; CDR3: CASNLGAGQDSPLHF
D: NA; J: TRBJ1-1; size: NA; V: TRBV7-2; DNA: TGTGCCAACAGTCTTCAGGGGATGAACACTGAAGCTTTCTTT; CDR3: CANSLQGMNTEAFF
D: NA; J: TRBJ1-2; size: many; V: TRBV6-5; DNA: TGTGCCAGCAGTTACGGAGAGGACTTCTATGGCTACACCTTC; CDR3: CASSYGEDFYGYTF
D: NA; J: TRBJ2-5; size: NA; V: TRBV6-1; DNA: TGTGCCAGCACCGCAAGGATGCAGGAGACCCAGTACTTC; CDR3: CASTARMQETQYF
D: NA; J: TRBJ2-3; size: many; V: TRBV7-2; DNA: TGTGCCAGCAGCTTAGGTGGGACCACAGATACGCAGTATTTT; CDR3: CASSLGGTTDTQYF
D: NA; J: TRBJ1-6; size: NA; V: TRBV5-1; DNA: TGCGCCAGCAGCTTGGACAGGGAGAACTCACCCCTCCACTTT; CDR3: CASSLDRENSPLHF
D: TRBD2; J: TRBJ2-5; size: many; V: TRBV6-2/TRBV6-3; DNA: TGTGCCAGCAACTGGCGTGGCGGGGGGCTTGGAGAGACCCAGTACTTC; CDR3: CASNWRGGGLGETQYF
D: NA; J: TRBJ2-1; size: NA; V: TRBV7-2; DNA: TGTGCCAGCAGCCCCCCCAGTCATGAGCAGTTCTTC; CDR3: CASSPPSHEQFF
D: NA; J: TRBJ1-2; size: few; V: TRBV6-1; DNA: TGTGCCAGCAGTGAAAATGGCGGGGGGTCCGGCTACACCTTC; CDR3: CASSENGGGSGYTF
D: NA; J: TRBJ1-5; size: once; V: TRBV7-2; DNA: TGTGCCAGCAGCTTAATGGGCTTTCGGCCCCAGCATTTT; CDR3: CASSLMGFRPQHF
D: NA; J: TRBJ1-2; size: many; V: TRBV20-1; DNA: TGCAGTGTTGCCCAGGGTTATGGCTACACCTTC; CDR3: CSVAQGYGYTF